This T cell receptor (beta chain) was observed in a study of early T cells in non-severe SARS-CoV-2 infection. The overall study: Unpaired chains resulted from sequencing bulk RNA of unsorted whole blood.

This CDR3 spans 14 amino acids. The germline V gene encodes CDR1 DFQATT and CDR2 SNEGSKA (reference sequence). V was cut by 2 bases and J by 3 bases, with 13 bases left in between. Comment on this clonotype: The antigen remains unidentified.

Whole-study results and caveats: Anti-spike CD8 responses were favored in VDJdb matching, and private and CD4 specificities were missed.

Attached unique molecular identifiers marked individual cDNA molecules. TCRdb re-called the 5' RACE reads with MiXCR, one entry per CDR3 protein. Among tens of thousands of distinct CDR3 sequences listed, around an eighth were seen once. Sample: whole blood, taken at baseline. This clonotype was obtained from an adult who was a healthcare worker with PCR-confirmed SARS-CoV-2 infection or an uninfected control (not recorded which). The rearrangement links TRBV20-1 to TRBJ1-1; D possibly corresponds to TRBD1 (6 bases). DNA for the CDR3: TGCAGTGCTAGATTGGGGGCGAGGGACACTGAAGCTTTCTTT. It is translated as CSARLGARDTEAFF.